This is a list of T cell receptor beta chains from one sample in a study of blood T cell repertoires in COVID-19. Only in-frame clones appear in the TCRdb table, and some are missing; sequencing was by immunoSEQ multiplex PCR. The sample has some 87,000 clones, more than 80% seen once. Material for sequencing was peripheral blood. All receptors come from a human donor in a cohort sampled during active COVID-19. Each CDR3 is given with its conserved first and last residue. D genes are given only for firm matches. Clone size is not always given. Where it is, it says once, few, many or a class for expanded clones.

- | - | TRBJ1-5 | TRBV28 | TGTGCCAGCAGGTATAGCAATCAGCCCCAGCATTTT | CASRYSNQPQHF
- | TRBD2 | TRBJ2-1 | TRBV10-2 | TGCGCCAGCAGCGAGTCTAGCGGAGTATACAATGAGCAGTTCTTC | CASSESSGVYNEQFF
- | TRBD2 | TRBJ2-1 | TRBV30 | TGTGCCTGGAGTCCTAGCGGGGGGTTCCGATACAATGAGCAGTTCTTC | CAWSPSGGFRYNEQFF
few | TRBD2 | TRBJ2-7 | TRBV3-1/TRBV3-2 | TGTGCCAGCAGCCAAGATGGGCTAGCGGGGGCCAATCCCCGGGGCGAGCAGTACTTC | CASSQDGLAGANPRGEQYF
few | TRBD2 | TRBJ2-1 | TRBV3-1/TRBV3-2 | TGTGCCAGCAGCCCTCCCAGGAGGCGGGGGGACCCAAATGAGCAGTTCTTC | CASSPPRRRGDPNEQFF
- | - | TRBJ1-1 | TRBV18 | TGTGCCAGCTCACCACCAGGCAGGGGGAACACTGAAGCTTTCTTT | CASSPPGRGNTEAFF
- | TRBD1 | TRBJ1-6 | TRBV6-1 | TGTGCCAGCAGTGAAGTAGGACAGGGTAATAATTCACCCCTCCACTTT | CASSEVGQGNNSPLHF
- | TRBD1 | TRBJ1-1 | TRBV5-4 | TGTGCCAGCAGCTTGAAGACAGGGGGTACCGAAGCTTTCTTT | CASSLKTGGTEAFF
- | - | TRBJ2-7 | TRBV28 | TGTGCCAGCAGTTTGGGCGTGCGGACGGGAACCTACGAGCAGTACTTC | CASSLGVRTGTYEQYF
- | - | TRBJ2-6 | TRBV3-1/TRBV3-2 | TGTGCCAGCAGCCAGCTCGGGGGGCCCCCTTCGGGGGCCAACGTCCTGACTTTC | CASSQLGGPPSGANVLTF
once | - | TRBJ2-5 | TRBV7-2 | TGTGCCAGCAGCCCCACTAACAGGGAGGGGACCCAGTACTTC | CASSPTNREGTQYF
- | - | TRBJ1-2 | TRBV5-1 | TGCGCCAGCAGTCCGATGGGGGCTAGCTATGGCTACACCTTC | CASSPMGASYGYTF
- | TRBD1 | TRBJ1-3 | TRBV9 | TGTGCCAGCTCGGGGGAGCCGGGACAGGGGCCGTCATGGGGAAACACCATATATTTT | CASSGEPGQGPSWGNTIYF
- | TRBD2 | TRBJ2-5 | TRBV6-2/TRBV6-3 | TGTGCCAGCAGTTACACGGGACTAGGGGAAGAGACCCAGTACTTC | CASSYTGLGEETQYF
- | - | TRBJ2-7 | TRBV9 | TGTGCCAGCAGCCCCCAGGGGAACTTC | CASSPQGNF
- | - | TRBJ2-2 | TRBV7-9 | TGTGCCAGCAGGGGGCGAGGCGGGGAGCTGTTTTTT | CASRGRGGELFF
- | - | TRBJ1-4 | TRBV28 | TGTGCCAGCAGCCCAAGCGCAACTAATGAAAAACTGTTTTTT | CASSPSATNEKLFF
- | - | TRBJ2-7 | TRBV10-3 | TGTGCCATCAGTGAAGGCGAAGGGGGCTACGAGCAGTACTTC | CAISEGEGGYEQYF
- | - | TRBJ2-3 | TRBV28 | TGTGCCAGCAGTTCTCACAGGTCTAGCACAGATACGCAGTATTTT | CASSSHRSSTDTQYF
- | TRBD2 | TRBJ2-1 | TRBV20-1 | TGCAGTGCTAGTCGGCGGCTAGCGGGGGGCGGTGAGCAGTTCTTC | CSASRRLAGGGEQFF
- | - | TRBJ1-2 | TRBV18 | TGTGCCAGCTCGATGGGACATGCCTATGGCTACACCTTC | CASSMGHAYGYTF
- | - | TRBJ1-1 | TRBV19 | TGTGCCAGTAGTCACCACCGACAGGATAGGGGTAAAGCTTTCTTT | CASSHHRQDRGKAFF
- | TRBD1 | TRBJ1-2 | TRBV5-5 | TGTGCCAGCAGCTCCTCGACAGGGTCGACGGGCTACACCTTC | CASSSSTGSTGYTF
- | TRBD2 | TRBJ2-3 | TRBV5-4 | TGTGCCAGCAGCTACGGGACTAGCGGGGGCCACCGTTACACAGATACGCAGTATTTT | CASSYGTSGGHRYTDTQYF
- | TRBD1 | TRBJ2-1 | TRBV30 | TGTGCCTGGAGTCCTGGGACAGGATGGCATGAGCAGTTCTTC | CAWSPGTGWHEQFF
- | - | TRBJ1-1 | TRBV10-2 | TGCGCCAGCAGTGGACTTCTCATGAACACTGAAGCTTTCTTT | CASSGLLMNTEAFF
- | - | TRBJ1-5 | TRBV7-9 | TGTGCCAGCAGCTTAACAGGTTTAAGCAATCAGCCCCAGCATTTT | CASSLTGLSNQPQHF
- | - | TRBJ1-3 | TRBV6-1 | TGTGCCAGCAGTGAAGACCGGGACACCATATATTTT | CASSEDRDTIYF
few | TRBD1 | TRBJ1-4 | TRBV27 | TGTGCCAGCAGTGTAACGACAGGGACTGATGAAAAACTGTTTTTT | CASSVTTGTDEKLFF
- | - | TRBJ2-2 | TRBV27 | TGTGCCAGCAGACGGGCCGGGAGAGGGGAGCTGTTTTTT | CASRRAGRGELFF
- | - | TRBJ1-1 | TRBV2 | TGTGCCAGCATAGGGGACACTGAAGCTTTCTTT | CASIGDTEAFF
- | - | TRBJ2-7 | TRBV2 | TGTGCCAGCCGGAGGACCGGCGCCTACGAGCAGTACTTC | CASRRTGAYEQYF
- | - | TRBJ1-5 | TRBV15 | TGTGCCACCAGCAGAAATCCAGGACTGAGCAATCAGCCCCAGCATTTT | CATSRNPGLSNQPQHF
- | TRBD2 | TRBJ2-7 | TRBV5-1 | TGCGCCAGCAGCTTGAGGTTTCTAGCGGGCCCAACCTACGAGCAGTACTTC | CASSLRFLAGPTYEQYF
- | - | TRBJ2-6 | TRBV19 | TGTGCCAGTAGTATCGGGAACTCTGGGGCCAACGTCCTGACTTTC | CASSIGNSGANVLTF
- | TRBD1 | TRBJ2-1 | TRBV5-1 | TGCGCCAGCAGCCGGACAGGGGACAGCTACAATGAGCAGTTCTTC | CASSRTGDSYNEQFF
- | - | TRBJ1-2 | TRBV19 | TGTGCCAGTAGTACTAACAGTGACTATGGCTACACCTTC | CASSTNSDYGYTF
- | - | TRBJ2-7 | TRBV2 | TGTGCCAGCCGTTTTTCTAGGGAGTCGGAGCAGTACTTC | CASRFSRESEQYF
- | - | TRBJ1-3 | TRBV7-6 | TGTGCCAGCAGCTTGGAGGGCCGCTCTGGAAACACCATATATTTT | CASSLEGRSGNTIYF
- | - | TRBJ1-5 | TRBV7-6 | TGTGCCAGCAGCCAAAAACAGGGCAATCAGCCCCAGCATTTT | CASSQKQGNQPQHF